This TCR beta chain comes out of a study of CD8 T cells in ankylosing spondylitis. Germline assignment: CDR1 SGHTA and CDR2 FQGTGA. Deletions cut 5 bases from V and 5 bases from J, with 12 bases between. CDR3 length: 13 residues. Quantitative 5'-RACE with molecular barcodes generated TCR beta libraries. One entry per CDR3 protein results from TCRdb running MiXCR on the 5' RACE reads. Here the sample spans approximately 24,000 distinct CDR3 sequences, 10% to 15% being singletons. To note about this clonotype: What it binds is unknown.

General observations from the study: Reportedly, disease-linked clones are significantly enriched in ankylosing spondylitis patients' matched synovial fluid. Certain motif variants had earlier appeared in reactive arthritis synovial fluid and blood.

The rearrangement uses TRBV7-3 and TRBJ2-5; weak D call: TRBD1 (5 bases). Sequencing used blood. The sequence came from a male donor with ankylosing spondylitis or in good health (not recorded which). CDR3 nucleotide sequence: TGTGCCAGCAGCCCCCGATCAGGGGAGACCCAGTACTTC. As protein: CASSPRSGETQYF.